This T cell receptor (beta chain) was identified in a study of beta chain features in type 1 diabetes. V lost 6 bases and J 4 bases, leaving 14 bases between the germline ends. Germline V lookup: CDR1 MNHNY, CDR2 SVGAGI (reference sequence). CDR3 length: 14 amino acids. Every bit of the isolated RNA underwent reverse transcription, so sequencing read expressed TCRB transcripts. TCRdb's table, derived via immunoSEQ multiplex PCR, lists solely in-frame clones and lacks some. In the table there are about 370,000 clones, over 8.5% of which are singletons. In the case of this clone: Its matching antigen is unknown.

General study points: TCRB CDR3s from Type 1 diabetes patients were moderately but significantly shorter in all four CD4+ subsets.

The chain uses TRBV6-6 and TRBJ2-3; D possibly uses TRBD1 or TRBD2 (5 bases each). Sequences were obtained from central memory CD4+ T cells from blood. The source is a man younger than 45 with type 1 diabetes. As DNA, the CDR3 is TGTGCCAGCAGCTACGGGGCCCTCGCAGATACGCAGTATTTT. It encodes CASSYGALADTQYF.